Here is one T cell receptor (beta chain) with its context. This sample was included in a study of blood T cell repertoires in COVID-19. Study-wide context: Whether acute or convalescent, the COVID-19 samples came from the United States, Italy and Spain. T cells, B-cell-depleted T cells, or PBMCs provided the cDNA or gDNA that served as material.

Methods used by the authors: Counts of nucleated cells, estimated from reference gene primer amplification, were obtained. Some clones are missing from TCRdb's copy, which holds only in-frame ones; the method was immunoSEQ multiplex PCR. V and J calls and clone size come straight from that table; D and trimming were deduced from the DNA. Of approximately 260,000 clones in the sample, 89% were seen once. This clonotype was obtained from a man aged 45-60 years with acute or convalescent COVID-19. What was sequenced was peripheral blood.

The CDR3 DNA reads TGCAGCGTCGACAGGGGAAAGACCGGGGAGCTGTTTTTT. Amino acids: CSVDRGKTGELFF. The rearrangement links TRBV29-1 to TRBJ2-2, with 8 bases that match TRBD1. The J segment lost 5 bases and the V segment lost 6 bases, leaving 5 bases of the junction unmatched. Germline values: CDR1 SQVTM, CDR2 ANQGSEA. The CDR3 is 13 residues long.